This T cell receptor (beta chain) was observed in a study of T cell responses to AZD1222 COVID-19 vaccine. Using immunoSEQ multiplex PCR, the repertoire was profiled, and TCRdb retains in-frame clones only, with some absent. This table holds about 120,000 clones, about 90% found once. CDR3 length equals 14 residues. CDR1 and CDR2 from the germline V gene are LGHNA and YNFKEQ. Trimming took off 1 base at V and 0 bases at J, with 7 bases between the two ends. Pooled in the analysis were second doses at about 4 or about 12 weeks. This chain joins TRBV4-2 and TRBJ2-7; tentative D call: TRBD2 (6 bases). This specimen consisted of peripheral blood, obtained 28 days after the second AZD1222 dose. The sequence derives from an adult who received the AZD1222 COVID-19 vaccine. CDR3 amino acids: CASSQGGDSYEQYF. In nucleotides, the CDR3 is TGTGCCAGCAGCCAAGGCGGGGACTCCTACGAGCAGTACTTC.